This entry lists 12 T cell receptor beta chains sequenced from one sample in a study of blood T cells in healthy people across ages. Alongside a J-beta primer mix, a sample-barcoded 5' primer served in a second PCR lasting about 7 to 11 cycles. MiXCR, applied by TCRdb to the 5' RACE reads, yields one record per CDR3 protein. Here the sample spans roughly 1,700,000 distinct CDR3 sequences, about 28% being singletons. Sequences were obtained from blood. These receptor sequences come from a woman in her thirties in good health.

V usage is TRBV6-2 or TRBV6-3 and J usage is TRBJ2-1; D is unclear. Germline V gene data show CDR1 as MNHEY and CDR2 as SVGEGT. The CDR3 is 15 amino acids. The ends were cut back, 0 bases at V and 9 bases at J, with 15 bases in the middle. CDR3 bases: TGTGCCAGCAGTTACTCCCCCCTCAGTCTCAGTGAGCAGTTCTTC. It codes for CASSYSPLSLSEQFF.

The J gene is TRBJ2-7, the V gene TRBV12-5; D is possibly TRBD1 (6 bases). The CDR3 has 13 amino acids. V dropped 7 bases and J dropped 0 bases, with 10 bases sitting between them. The germline CDR1 and CDR2 sequences are LGHNT and FRNRAP. CDR3 bases: TGTGCTAGTGCCACAGGGAGCTCCTACGAGCAGTACTTC. Its translation is CASATGSSYEQYF.

This clonotype was detected a few times. The rearrangement links TRBV29-1 to TRBJ1-1, with D uncertain. Trimming cost V 4 bases and J 4 bases, with 7 bases left between them. This CDR3 has 11 amino acids. CDR1 and CDR2 (germline): SQVTM, ANQGSEA. For the CDR3, the DNA is TGCAGCGTTGGGGGTTTCACTGAAGCTTTCTTT. It translates to CSVGGFTEAFF.

This clonotype has a single count. The J gene is TRBJ2-7, the V gene TRBV9; 7 nucleotides line up with TRBD2. The J call may be wrong; the DNA end is better matched by TRBJ2-5. The V gene's germline CDR1 is SGDLS and CDR2 YYNGEE. The CDR3 is 16 residues long. CDR3 amino acids: CASSVGGDGRSGTQYF. The CDR3 DNA reads as TGTGCCAGCAGCGTAGGTGGTGACGGGAGGTCGGGGACCCAGTACTTC.

This clonotype was counted between two and nine times. The CDR3 is CASSQHIRRGLKNNEQFF. The CDR3 region has the DNA TGTGCCAGCAGCCAACACATACGTAGGGGACTAAAGAACAATGAGCAGTTCTTC. The chain employs TRBV3-1 and TRBJ2-1; 7 bases agree with TRBD2. CDR1 is LGHDT, CDR2 YNNKEL, per germline (reference sequence). This CDR3 spans 18 amino acids. The V gene end was trimmed by 2 bases and the J gene end by 5 bases; junction bases not matched to a gene: 15.

This clonotype has a count of ten or more. A read error may be the cause here, since a much bigger clone is one base away. V usage is TRBV7-9 and J usage is TRBJ2-7; D gene ambiguous. Germline V CDR1 and CDR2: SEHNR, FQNEAQ (reference sequence). This CDR3 comprises 11 residues. V lost 5 bases and J 7 bases, leaving 9 bases between the germline ends. CDR3 in DNA: TGTGCCAGCAGCCCCTCCAATGAGCAGTACTTC. This translates into CASSPSNEQYF.

The J gene is TRBJ2-5, the V gene TRBV6-5; the D is unclear. With the DNA end fitting TRBJ2-7 better, the J assignment may be wrong. The CDR3 contains 15 residues. Germline CDR1 and CDR2: MNHEY and SVGAGI. The CDR3 coding sequence is TGTGCCAGCAGAGCTTCCCCGGCCACCGATTACGAGCAGTACTTC. Encoded protein: CASRASPATDYEQYF.

The V and J genes are TRBV4-2 and TRBJ1-6; D perhaps matches TRBD1 (6 bases). Germline assignment: CDR1 LGHNA and CDR2 YNFKEQ. V shed 0 bases and J shed 11 bases, with 11 bases lying between them. There are 14 residues in the CDR3. CDR3 loop: CASSQDKGEAPLHF. CDR3 coding DNA: TGTGCCAGCAGCCAAGATAAGGGGGAGGCACCCCTCCACTTT.

This clonotype was counted at least ten times. The rearrangement links TRBV29-1 to TRBJ2-3; D remains unclear. Trimming left V 7 bases short and J 4 bases short, with 15 bases between. This CDR3 is 13 amino acids long. The germline gives CDR1 SQVTM, CDR2 ANQGSEA. CDR3 sequence reads: CSANSRVSDTQYF. CDR3 sequence (DNA): TGCAGCGCCAATTCCCGGGTCTCAGATACGCAGTATTTT.

This rearrangement joins TRBV28 to TRBJ1-5, with TRBD1 matching over 9 bases. The CDR3 is 16 residues long. Germline loops: CDR1 MDHEN, CDR2 SYDVKM. Trimming took 6 bases from V and 3 from J; bases not matched to a gene: 9. CDR3 sequence reads: CASSRSQGAANQPQHF. For the CDR3, the DNA is TGTGCCAGCAGCCGATCACAGGGGGCAGCCAATCAGCCCCAGCATTTT.

This clonotype came up once. The rearrangement links TRBV19 to TRBJ2-3; D is unclear. V dropped 8 bases and J dropped 3 bases, with 9 bases sitting between them. Per the germline V gene, CDR1 is LNHDA and CDR2 is SQIVND (reference sequence). The length of the CDR3 is 12 residues. CDR3 sequence: CASGTETDTQYF. CDR3 nucleotides: TGTGCCAGTGGCACAGAAACAGATACGCAGTATTTT.

This clonotype has ten or more counts. V usage is TRBV20-1 and J usage is TRBJ2-5, with D unclear. This CDR3 is built from 14 residues. CDR1 is DFQATT, CDR2 SNEGSKA, per germline (reference sequence). Trimming shortened V by 0 bases and J by 5 bases, and 13 bases separated the two germline ends. The CDR3: CSARDHGYRETQYF. The CDR3 region has the DNA TGCAGTGCTAGAGATCACGGATATCGGGAGACCCAGTACTTC.